Shown below are 20 T cell receptor beta chains from a single sample sequenced in a study of shared clonotypes between healthy human individuals (TCRdb year 2020). Libraries were constructed by the immunoSEQ multiplex PCR assay. TCRdb holds this immuneACCESS table with in-frame rearrangements only. Some clones are missing; in checked studies, unresolved V genes explain under half, and the rest has no known cause. Present in this sample are 400,000 to 500,000 clones, around three quarters of which were seen just once. Of the sample, approximately 12% falls within the top ten clones. The sample consisted of PBMCs. Receptors were obtained from a woman in her thirties or forties in good health. Some clones in this sample may be carry-over from other donors' samples.

The J gene is TRBJ1-5, the V gene TRBV5-1, with D possibly matching TRBD1 (5 bases). V lost 0 bases and J lost 3, with 7 bases in between. This CDR3 has 14 residues. The V gene's germline CDR1 is SGHRS and CDR2 YFSETQ. In DNA form, the CDR3 reads TGCGCCAGCAGCTTGGCAGGGAACAATCAGCCCCAGCATTTT. Amino acids: CASSLAGNNQPQHF.

The chain recombines TRBV5-1 with TRBJ2-3; TRBD1 matches at 9 bases. This CDR3 comprises 18 residues. Germline CDR1 and CDR2: SGHRS and YFSETQ. J gave up 3 bases and V 8 bases, and 19 bases lay outside the gene matches. The CDR3 region is CASSRGDREGTATDTQYF. CDR3 coding DNA: TGCGCCAGTTCCCGAGGGGACAGGGAAGGGACTGCTACAGATACGCAGTATTTT.

CDR3 sequence: CASSTNTGGSGELFF. DNA of the CDR3: TGTGCCAGTAGTACAAATACAGGAGGTTCCGGGGAGCTGTTTTTT. The chain joins TRBV19 to TRBJ2-2, with D possibly called TRBD1 or TRBD2 (5 bases each). Germline CDR1 is LNHDA and CDR2 is SQIVND (reference sequence). V gave up 4 bases and J gave up 6 bases, with 15 bases separating them. The CDR3 extends over 15 amino acids.

The V and J genes are TRBV6-5 and TRBJ2-7; possibly TRBD1 or TRBD2 for D (6 bases each). Germline values: CDR1 MNHEY, CDR2 SVGAGI. V lost 6 bases, J lost 2 bases, and 17 bases lay in between. The CDR3 spans 15 residues. This CDR3 is CASSSHGGGPYEQYF. Here the CDR3 DNA reads TGTGCCAGCAGCTCCCACGGGGGCGGTCCCTACGAGCAGTACTTC.

The rearrangement joins TRBV2 to TRBJ1-1; D may be TRBD1 (6 bases). The ends were cut back, 10 bases at V and 4 bases at J, with 19 bases in the middle. The CDR3 extends over 14 amino acids. In germline, CDR1 is SNHLY, CDR2 FYNNEI. CDR3 region: CATSSQGISTEAFF. CDR3 nucleotide sequence: TGTGCCACCTCTTCACAGGGAATAAGCACTGAAGCTTTCTTT.

This chain connects TRBV11-2 to TRBJ2-3; tentative D call: TRBD2 (5 bases). The CDR3 contains 15 residues. Germline assignment: CDR1 SGHAT and CDR2 FQNNGV. Trimming shortened V by 5 bases and J by 2 bases, and 14 bases separated the two germline ends. The CDR3 sequence is CASSPGIHYTDTQYF. The CDR3 DNA follows: TGTGCCAGCAGCCCCGGGATCCACTACACAGATACGCAGTATTTT.

The chain uses TRBV4-2 and TRBJ2-3; D not certain. Germline CDR1 and CDR2: LGHNA and YNFKEQ. The CDR3 is 15 residues long. V lost 3 bases and J 0 bases, leaving 10 bases between the germline ends. The CDR3 loop reads CASSQQETSTDTQYF. In DNA, the CDR3 is TGTGCCAGCAGCCAGCAAGAGACTAGCACAGATACGCAGTATTTT.

This sequence joins TRBV18 and TRBJ2-2, with D possibly matching TRBD2 (5 bases). V lost 2 bases and J lost 0, with 13 bases in between. Germline loops: CDR1 KGHSH, CDR2 LQKENI. This CDR3 has 17 residues. The CDR3 nucleotides read TGTGCCAGCTCACCAGAGTCTAGCATATCGAACACCGGGGAGCTGTTTTTT. It encodes CASSPESSISNTGELFF.

The chain is built from TRBV28 and TRBJ2-2; D perhaps matches TRBD2 (5 bases). The CDR3 runs 14 residues. V shed 5 bases and J shed 4 bases, with 11 bases lying between them. CDR1 MDHEN and CDR2 SYDVKM come from the germline V gene. DNA of the CDR3: TGTGCCAGCAGTACACTGGGGAGCACCGGGGAGCTGTTTTTT. It yields the protein CASSTLGSTGELFF.

V usage is TRBV5-1 and J usage is TRBJ1-4; the match to TRBD1 covers 12 bases. V was clipped by 4 bases and J by 8 bases; unmatched bases: 6. The CDR3 covers 15 residues. Germline CDR1 and CDR2: SGHRS and YFSETQ. This CDR3 is CASSRGDRGLEKLFF. CDR3 coding DNA: TGCGCCAGCAGCCGGGGGGACAGGGGGCTGGAAAAACTGTTTTTT.

The chain joins TRBV5-4 to TRBJ2-1; D is perhaps TRBD1 (5 bases). The CDR3 contains 14 residues. The V end was cut by 3 bases, the J end by 10 bases, with 17 bases between. Germline CDR1 reads SGHNT; CDR2 reads YYREEE (reference sequence). CDR3 DNA: TGTGCCAGCAGCTCCGACCCCCTGGCAGGGGAGCAGTTCTTC. Protein sequence: CASSSDPLAGEQFF.

This sequence joins TRBV11-2 and TRBJ2-7; tentatively, D is TRBD1 (5 bases). In germline, CDR1 is SGHAT, CDR2 FQNNGV. This CDR3 has 13 amino acids. V was trimmed by 1 base and J by 4 bases, leaving 8 bases between them. The DNA for the CDR3 is TGTGCCAGCAGCTTAGCCCCAGGGTACGAGCAGTACTTC. This gives the protein CASSLAPGYEQYF.

This chain joins TRBV15 and TRBJ2-7, with D maybe TRBD2 (5 bases). V was cut by 0 bases and J by 5 bases, with 14 bases left in between. Germline values: CDR1 LNHNV, CDR2 YYDKDF (reference sequence). This CDR3 region has 15 residues. As DNA, the CDR3 is TGTGCCACCAGCAGAGATTGGGCAGGAGGCAACGAGCAGTACTTC. Protein sequence: CATSRDWAGGNEQYF.

This chain links TRBV7-9 with TRBJ1-1; 8 nucleotides agree with TRBD1. Germline CDR1 reads SEHNR; CDR2 reads FQNEAQ (reference sequence). This CDR3 is 14 amino acids long. Losses at the gene ends were 5 bases for V and 6 bases for J; bases not matched to a gene: 8. The CDR3 reads CASSRYDRGAEAFF. The CDR3 DNA reads TGTGCCAGCAGCCGGTATGACAGGGGCGCTGAAGCTTTCTTT.

Here the CDR3 reads CASSSPGATYEQYF. In nucleotides, the CDR3 is TGTGCCAGCAGTTCCCCCGGGGCCACCTACGAGCAGTACTTC. The chain couples TRBV28 to TRBJ2-7, with D perhaps matching TRBD1 or TRBD2 (5 bases each). The V gene's germline CDR1 is MDHEN and CDR2 SYDVKM. V was shortened by 4 bases and J by 2 bases, with 12 bases between the two germline ends. There are 14 residues in the CDR3.

The chain carries TRBV10-2 and TRBJ2-1, with 7 bases aligning to TRBD2. The germline CDR1 and CDR2 sequences are WSHSY and SAAADI. The CDR3 length is 15 residues. Trimming removed 7 bases from V and 2 bases from J; junction bases left unmatched: 8. DNA of the CDR3: TGCGCCAGCACTTTGGGGAGGGAGACCTACAATGAGCAGTTCTTC. Residues: CASTLGRETYNEQFF.

The CDR3 region is CASSYTGTSGQQFF. In DNA form, the CDR3 reads TGTGCCAGCAGCTACACCGGGACTAGCGGTCAGCAGTTCTTC. The chain joins TRBV28 to TRBJ2-1; 11 bases align to TRBD2. The CDR3 sequence is 14 residues long. The germline CDR1 and CDR2 sequences are MDHEN and SYDVKM. V trimming: 6 bases; J trimming: 11 bases; junction bases outside the gene matches: 9. The full variable domain, with the rest looked up from reference TRBV28 and TRBJ2-1, is DVKVTQSSRYLVKRTGEKVFLECVQDMDHENMFWYRQDPGLGLRLIYFSYDVKMKEKGDIPEGYSVSREKKERFSLILESASTNQTSMYLCASSYTGTSGQQFFGPGTRLTVL.

V is TRBV7-2 and J is TRBJ1-2; TRBD1 agrees at 9 bases. The J segment lost 14 bases and the V segment lost 5 bases, leaving 12 bases of the junction unmatched. This CDR3 contains 13 residues. Germline CDR1 and CDR2: SGHTA and FQGNSA. The CDR3 DNA reads TGTGCCAGCAGCCCATCCGGGACAGGGTACCGTACCTTC. The encoded protein is CASSPSGTGYRTF. The whole variable domain, remainder taken from reference TRBV7-2 and TRBJ1-2, is GAGVSQSPSNKVTEKGKDVELRCDPISGHTALYWYRQSLGQGLEFLIYFQGNSAPDKSGLPSDRFSAERTGGSVSTLTIQRTQQEDSAVYLCASSPSGTGYRTFGSGTRLTVV.

This clone was recorded a few times. The chain carries TRBV2 and TRBJ1-5; 9 bases are a match to TRBD1. This CDR3 has 12 amino acids. V was pared by 6 bases and J by 8 bases, with 2 bases of the junction left unmatched. Germline assignment: CDR1 SNHLY and CDR2 FYNNEI. As DNA, the CDR3 is TGTGCCAGCAGGAGGACAGGGGAGCCCCAGCATTTT. As protein: CASRRTGEPQHF.

The rearrangement links TRBV6-5 to TRBJ1-1; a weak D match, TRBD1 (6 bases). This CDR3 region has 14 residues. Per the germline V gene, CDR1 is MNHEY and CDR2 is SVGAGI. V was shortened by 8 bases and J by 11 bases, with 24 bases between the two germline ends. The DNA of the CDR3 is TGTGCCAGCCTCAGGGGTCCGGGGAGTCGGGCGGCTTTCTTT. This translates into CASLRGPGSRAAFF.